This T cell receptor (beta chain) was sequenced in a study of shared clonotypes between healthy human individuals. Regarding the study as a whole: Naive CD4 clonotypes were shared across a few donors at 4% to 5%. Compared with memory subsets, naive subsets generally had larger estimated richness.

HIV-negative, healthy adults without recent acute infections or vaccinations were the donors. Authors' methods: Owing to the provision of junction-only sequences devoid of quality scores by immunoSEQ, filtering differed. TCRdb's table, derived via immunoSEQ multiplex PCR, lists solely in-frame clones and lacks some. V, J and clone size were drawn from that table, and D and trimming were deduced from the DNA. The table lists 2 million to 2.5 million clones, approximately 95% of them singletons. As concerns this clone: The antigen is not known.

The sequence was obtained from a young man in good health. Material for sequencing was naive CD4+ T cells sorted from blood. The subset was: CD45RA+ positively selected.

The DNA of the CDR3 is TGTGCCAGCAGCCCCGGGACCAAGTACCAAGAGACCCAGTACTTC. Its protein product is CASSPGTKYQETQYF. The gene calls are TRBV11-2 and TRBJ2-5, with D perhaps assigned TRBD1 or TRBD2 (5 bases each). The ends were cut back, 5 bases at V and 0 bases at J, with 13 bases in the middle. The CDR3 length is 15 residues. Germline V gene sequence: CDR1 SGHAT, CDR2 FQNNGV. The full variable domain, its missing parts supplied by reference TRBV11-2 and TRBJ2-5, is EAGVAQSPRYKIIEKRQSVAFWCNPISGHATLYWYQQILGQGPKLLIQFQNNGVVDDSQLPKDRFSAERLKGVDSTLKIQPAKLEDSAVYLCASSPGTKYQETQYFGPGTRLLVL.